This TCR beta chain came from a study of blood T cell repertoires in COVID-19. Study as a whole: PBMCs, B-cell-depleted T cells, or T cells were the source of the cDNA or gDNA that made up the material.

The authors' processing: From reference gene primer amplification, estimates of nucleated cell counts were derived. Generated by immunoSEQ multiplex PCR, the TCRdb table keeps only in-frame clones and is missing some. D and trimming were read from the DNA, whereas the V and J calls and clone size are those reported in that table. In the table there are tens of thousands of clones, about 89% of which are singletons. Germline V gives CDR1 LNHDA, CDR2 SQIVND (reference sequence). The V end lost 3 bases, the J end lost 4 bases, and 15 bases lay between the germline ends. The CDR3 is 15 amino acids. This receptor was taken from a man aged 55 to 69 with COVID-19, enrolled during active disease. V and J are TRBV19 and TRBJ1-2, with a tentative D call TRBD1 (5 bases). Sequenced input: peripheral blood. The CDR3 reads CASSMFRQGSYGYTF. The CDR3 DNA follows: TGTGCCAGTAGTATGTTTAGGCAGGGAAGCTATGGCTACACCTTC.